This T cell receptor (beta chain) was identified in a study of blood T cell repertoires in COVID-19. About the research overall: Specimens from acute and convalescent COVID-19 originated in the United States, Italy and Spain. Nucleic acid was either cDNA or gDNA, and it came from T cells, B-cell-depleted T cells, or PBMCs.

The CDR3 covers 21 residues. Authors' methods: Cell counts per sample came from amplifying reference gene primers. Sequenced by immunoSEQ multiplex PCR; TCRdb stores in-frame clones only, minus some. V and J calls and clone size follow that table, whereas D and trimming were derived from the DNA. The table includes some 140,000 clones, less than 95% detected once. Source material: peripheral blood. V is TRBV21-1 and J is TRBJ1-1. TRBV21-1 is a pseudogene segment. The TCR originated in a man in his forties or fifties with acute or convalescent COVID-19. CDR3 bases: TGTGCCAGCAGCGACGGGACTCGCTGGGCTTGTGGGGACGGATGGGGCACTGAAGCTTTCTTT. Amino acid sequence: CASSDGTRWACGDGWGTEAFF.